This T cell receptor beta chain was obtained from a study of T cell responses to AZD1222 COVID-19 vaccine. Only one count was recorded for this clone. The antigen remains undetermined. Study-wide points: It should be noted that donors were predominantly white British and more often female, and clonal diversity was possibly underestimated. Just six people given AZD1222 tested seropositive at baseline. Spike as a whole was targeted by vaccine-associated CD4 TCRs, dominant at 160-218 and 743-854.

Pooled in the analysis were second doses at about 4 or about 12 weeks. V was clipped by 8 bases and J by 0 bases, with 14 bases between them. CDR3 size: 15 residues. Looked up from germline, CDR1 is SNHLY and CDR2 is FYNNEI. TCRdb keeps only in-frame clones here, not all; method: immunoSEQ multiplex PCR. The table lists fewer than 110,000 clones, about 89% of them singletons. The sample consisted of peripheral blood, taken 28 days after the second AZD1222 dose. The chain carries TRBV2 and TRBJ1-3, with D perhaps matching TRBD1 (5 bases). The receptor's source is an adult who received the AZD1222 COVID-19 vaccine. The CDR3 spells CASSSQGYSGNTIYF. For the CDR3, the DNA is TGTGCCAGCTCCAGCCAGGGATACTCTGGAAACACCATATATTTT.